The 30 T cell receptor beta chains in this list originate from one sample, sequenced in a study of T cell responses to AZD1222 COVID-19 vaccine (dated by TCRdb to 2020 to 2022). The sample's time point label, decoded: baseline before first vaccination. Library preparation employed the immunoSEQ multiplex PCR assay. TCRdb stores this immuneACCESS table with in-frame sequences only. Part of the clones is absent; in the studies checked, under half of the shortfall reflects unresolved V genes, and no reason is known for the rest. Counted in this sample were 90,000 to 120,000 clones; roughly 87% of them appeared once. The top ten constitute 3.5% to 4.5% of the sample. The specimen comprised peripheral blood, sampled on day 0 of AZD1222 vaccination. The source of these receptors is an adult in good health.

V is TRBV27 and J is TRBJ2-5; D call uncertain. The CDR3 is made up of 16 amino acids. From germline, CDR1 is MNHEY and CDR2 SMNVEV (reference sequence). Trimming removed 1 base from V and 3 bases from J, with 15 bases in between. CDR3 DNA sequence: TGTGCCAGCAGTTTATTCGCCTCCCCAACGAAAGAGACCCAGTACTTC. This encodes CASSLFASPTKETQYF.

The chain carries TRBV7-2 and TRBJ2-5, with D unclear. The CDR3 has 9 amino acids. Per germline, CDR1 SGHTA and CDR2 FQGNSA. The V end was cut by 8 bases, the J end by 5 bases, with 3 bases between. CDR3 sequence (DNA): TGTGCCAGCGGGGAGACCCAGTACTTC. Protein sequence: CASGETQYF.

CDR3 sequence reads: CASSLAGGETQYF. The DNA for the CDR3 is TGTGCCAGCAGCTTGGCGGGGGGAGAGACCCAGTACTTC. The J gene is TRBJ2-5, the V gene TRBV7-2, with TRBD2 matching 8 bases. The V gene end was trimmed by 3 bases and the J gene end by 4 bases; junction bases not matched to a gene: 1. The CDR3 contains 13 residues. The germline V gene has CDR1 SGHTA and CDR2 FQGNSA.

The chain combines TRBV7-9 with TRBJ1-2; D possibly corresponds to TRBD1 (5 bases). V lost 5 bases, J lost 4 bases, and 20 bases lay in between. Germline V gene sequence: CDR1 SEHNR, CDR2 FQNEAQ (reference sequence). The CDR3 has 16 residues. CDR3 bases: TGTGCCAGCAGCCCATCCGGGACTTATACTACCTATGGCTACACCTTC. It yields the protein CASSPSGTYTTYGYTF.

A single count supports this clone. V usage is TRBV5-3 and J usage is TRBJ1-2; D remains unclear. TRBV5-3 is noted as an ORF with a role that remains uncertain. Trimming took off 0 bases at V and 2 bases at J, with 11 bases between the two ends. There are 15 residues in the CDR3. The CDR3 DNA sequence: TGTGCCAGAAGCTTGGTGGTCAGCCTAAACTATGGCTACACCTTC. Residues: CARSLVVSLNYGYTF.

This clone appeared a single time. The rearrangement uses TRBV27 and TRBJ2-7; possibly TRBD1 for D (6 bases). Per the germline V gene, CDR1 is MNHEY and CDR2 is SMNVEV (reference sequence). The germline V and J ends were trimmed by 6 bases and 2 bases, with 8 bases remaining between them. The CDR3 sequence is 12 residues long. CDR3 sequence: CASRDSPYEQYF. In DNA form, the CDR3 reads TGTGCCAGCAGGGACAGCCCCTACGAGCAGTACTTC.

Only one count was recorded for this clone. CDR3 region: CASRQGGSSYEQYF. CDR3 nucleotide sequence: TGTGCCAGTAGACAGGGCGGGAGCTCCTACGAGCAGTACTTC. This sequence joins TRBV28 and TRBJ2-7; D may be TRBD1 or TRBD2 (7 bases each). The CDR3 has 14 amino acids. V gave up 9 bases and J gave up 0 bases, with 15 bases separating them. Germline loops: CDR1 MDHEN, CDR2 SYDVKM.

The chain carries TRBV14 and TRBJ1-1; D unclear. The CDR3 loop spans 13 amino acids. Germline V gene lookup returns CDR1 SGHDN and CDR2 FVKESK. V gave up 5 bases and J gave up 1 base, with 8 bases separating them. The CDR3 sequence is CASSLGRNTEAFF. The CDR3, as DNA: TGTGCCAGCAGCTTGGGGAGGAACACTGAAGCTTTCTTT.

V gene TRBV7-8 combines with J gene TRBJ2-7, with D possibly TRBD2 on 5 matching bases. CDR3 length equals 17 residues. The ends were cut back, 2 bases at V and 0 bases at J, with 17 bases in the middle. Germline lookup yields CDR1 SGHVS and CDR2 FQNEAQ. This CDR3 is CASSLSTTSGLSYEQYF. CDR3 bases: TGTGCCAGCAGCTTATCGACGACATCAGGACTCTCCTACGAGCAGTACTTC. Supplemented by reference TRBV7-8 and TRBJ2-7, the full variable domain reads GAGVSQSPRYKVAKRGQDVALRCDPISGHVSLFWYQQALGQGPEFLTYFQNEAQLDKSGLPSDRFFAERPEGSVSTLKIQRTQQEDSAVYLCASSLSTTSGLSYEQYFGPGTRLTVT.

The chain combines TRBV12-3 or TRBV12-4 with TRBJ2-2; D is unclear. The V gene lost 7 bases and the J gene lost 3 bases, with 9 bases spanning the gap. This CDR3 region has 13 residues. The DNA for the CDR3 is TGTGCCAGCATCTTATTCGACACCGGGGAGCTGTTTTTT. This encodes CASILFDTGELFF.

This chain joins TRBV19 and TRBJ1-5; D possibly corresponds to TRBD1 (5 bases). The length of the CDR3 is 12 residues. The germline V and J ends were trimmed by 8 bases and 9 bases, with 14 bases remaining between them. Germline V CDR1 and CDR2: LNHDA, SQIVND (reference sequence). CDR3 DNA: TGTGCCAGTTCCAGGGCGAACCGGCCCCAGCATTTT. It is translated as CASSRANRPQHF.

This clone was picked up one time. V is TRBV18 and J is TRBJ1-3; TRBD1 might be the D (6 bases). Per the germline V gene, CDR1 is KGHSH and CDR2 is LQKENI. CDR3 length: 15 residues. Trimming took off 3 bases at V and 0 bases at J, with 9 bases between the two ends. Here the CDR3 reads CASSPRGASGNTIYF. In nucleotides, the CDR3 is TGTGCCAGCTCACCCCGGGGGGCCTCTGGAAACACCATATATTTT.

As DNA, the CDR3 is TGTGCCAGCAGCCTTTATCGGACAGGGCCACATGGCTACACCTTC. Protein sequence: CASSLYRTGPHGYTF. The V call is TRBV27, the J call TRBJ1-2; 8 bases fit TRBD1. CDR3 size: 15 residues. The trim removed 6 bases at V and 6 bases at J, leaving 12 bases unmatched. The germline CDR1 and CDR2 sequences are MNHEY and SMNVEV (reference sequence).

V usage is TRBV3-1 (or the pseudogene TRBV3-2) and J usage is TRBJ2-2; D is unclear. CDR1 is LGHDT and CDR2 is YNNKEL in the germline V gene (reference sequence). The CDR3 length is 13 residues. Trimming left V 4 bases short and J 5 bases short, with 8 bases between. The DNA of the CDR3 is TGTGCCAGCAGCCCTACTCGGACCGGGGAGCTGTTTTTT. Encoded protein: CASSPTRTGELFF.

The CDR3 DNA sequence: TGTGCCAGCAGACGGACAGACGCGACTGAAGCTTTCTTT. Translating gives CASRRTDATEAFF. V is TRBV28 and J is TRBJ1-1, with D possibly matching TRBD1 (6 bases). The CDR3 covers 13 residues. V was clipped by 6 bases and J by 5 bases, with 13 bases between them. Germline V lookup: CDR1 MDHEN, CDR2 SYDVKM.

The table lists this clone with a count of one. The rearrangement uses TRBV21-1 and TRBJ2-4; the table names TRBD1, a call not compared with the DNA. TRBV21-1 is designated a pseudogene. The CDR3 is 18 amino acids. The chain's CDR3 is CASGRRQGAKKAKNIQYF. The CDR3 bases are TGTGCCAGCGGTCGGCGACAGGGGGCTAAAAAGGCCAAAAACATTCAGTACTTC.

The V gene is TRBV9, the J gene TRBJ1-1, with D uncertain. Per the germline V gene, CDR1 is SGDLS and CDR2 is YYNGEE. The CDR3 covers 13 residues. Trimming removed 3 bases from V and 3 bases from J, with 9 bases in between. CDR3 DNA sequence: TGTGCCAGCAGCGGCGGGCTTCACACTGAAGCTTTCTTT. This gives the protein CASSGGLHTEAFF.

The chain joins TRBV12-3 or TRBV12-4 to TRBJ2-6; D remains ambiguous. Trimming pared 3 bases from V and 4 bases from J, leaving 4 bases between. This CDR3 comprises 13 residues. The CDR3 DNA is TGTGCCAGCAGTTTTGGAGGGGCCAACGTCCTGACTTTC. Residues: CASSFGGANVLTF.

This clone was found a few times. This rearrangement joins TRBV19 to TRBJ2-1; maybe TRBD2 (5 bases). In germline, CDR1 is LNHDA, CDR2 SQIVND (reference sequence). Trimming left V 10 bases short and J 6 bases short, with 19 bases between. This CDR3 spans 14 amino acids. The CDR3 DNA is TGTGCCACTCTCCGGCGCGGGCGTCCCAATGAGCAGTTCTTC. This gives the protein CATLRRGRPNEQFF.

V and J are TRBV2 and TRBJ1-5; a weak D match, TRBD1 (5 bases). Trimming shortened V by 6 bases and J by 9 bases, and 12 bases separated the two germline ends. The CDR3 runs 12 residues. Germline CDR1 SNHLY, CDR2 FYNNEI. The CDR3 spells CASRTEIMPQHF. The CDR3 nucleotides read TGTGCCAGCAGGACAGAGATCATGCCCCAGCATTTT.

The gene calls are TRBV4-2 and TRBJ1-5; TRBD1 aligns across 7 bases. The CDR3 covers 17 residues. CDR1 is LGHNA, CDR2 YNFKEQ, per germline. Trimming removed 0 bases from V and 4 bases from J; junction bases left unmatched: 9. CDR3 DNA: TGTGCCAGCAGCCAAGATGACACCGGGACAGAGAATCAGCCCCAGCATTTT. Its protein is CASSQDDTGTENQPQHF.

CDR3 region: CASSQDPGSRGYNSPLHF. The CDR3 DNA reads as TGTGCCAGCAGCCAAGACCCCGGGTCCCGGGGGTATAATTCACCCCTCCACTTT. This chain uses TRBV3-1 (or the pseudogene TRBV3-2) with TRBJ1-6; D might be TRBD1 (5 bases). CDR1 and CDR2 from the germline V gene are LGHDT and YNNKEL (reference sequence). Trimming removed 0 bases from V and 4 bases from J, with 16 bases in between. The CDR3 is made up of 18 amino acids.

CDR3 residues: CASSGTGIAEQYF. The DNA of the CDR3 is TGTGCCAGCAGTGGGACAGGGATTGCCGAGCAGTACTTC. The chain recombines TRBV6-2 or TRBV6-3 with TRBJ2-7; 9 bases map to TRBD1. Germline values: CDR1 MNHEY, CDR2 SVGEGT. Trimming at V came to 5 bases and at J to 6 bases, leaving 5 bases not matched to a gene. The CDR3 has 13 amino acids.

The J gene is TRBJ2-1, the V gene TRBV6-4; 10 bases line up with TRBD1. The J segment lost 4 bases and the V segment lost 3 bases, leaving 3 bases of the junction unmatched. The germline CDR1 and CDR2 sequences are MRHNA and SNTAGT. The CDR3 is made up of 15 amino acids. CDR3 loop: CASSERDRGYNEQFF. The CDR3 DNA is TGTGCCAGCAGTGAGAGGGACAGGGGTTACAATGAGCAGTTCTTC.

This chain connects TRBV12-3 or TRBV12-4 to TRBJ1-3; D is unclear. The CDR3 length is 13 residues. Trimming removed 2 bases from V and 0 bases from J, with 2 bases in between. The CDR3 loop is CASSLTSGNTIYF. The CDR3 nucleotides are TGTGCCAGCAGTTTAACCTCTGGAAACACCATATATTTT.

The genes are TRBV2 and TRBJ1-5; D gene ambiguous. The CDR3 is 13 amino acids. CDR1 and CDR2 (germline): SNHLY, FYNNEI. V lost 8 bases and J 5 bases, leaving 13 bases between the germline ends. In nucleotides, the CDR3 is TGTGCCAGCGGGGTCGGGGAAGATCAGCCCCAGCATTTT. Encoded protein: CASGVGEDQPQHF.

The J gene is TRBJ2-7, the V gene TRBV5-6; 7 nucleotides match TRBD1. V lost 3 bases and J lost 4; bases outside the gene matches: 7. Germline V CDR1 and CDR2: SGHDT, YYEEEE. The CDR3 totals 14 residues. CDR3 DNA: TGTGCCAGCAGCTATATGGGACAGCTTTACGAGCAGTACTTC. Protein product: CASSYMGQLYEQYF.

The chain joins TRBV5-1 to TRBJ2-3; unclear D gene. CDR1 SGHRS and CDR2 YFSETQ come from the germline V gene. The CDR3 is 15 residues long. With 0 bases removed from V and 2 bases from J, the gap between germline ends came to 10 bases. The CDR3 sequence is CASSLVGNPTDTQYF. CDR3 nucleotides: TGCGCCAGCAGCTTGGTTGGGAATCCCACAGATACGCAGTATTTT.

The genes are TRBV7-3 and TRBJ1-6; D gene ambiguous. The V end was cut by 2 bases, the J end by 0 bases, with 8 bases between. Germline CDR1 reads SGHTA; CDR2 reads FQGTGA. The CDR3 has 16 amino acids. CDR3 sequence reads: CASSLDPSSYNSPLHF. The CDR3 DNA reads TGTGCCAGCAGCTTAGACCCGAGCTCCTATAATTCACCCCTCCACTTT. The whole variable domain, remainder taken from reference TRBV7-3 and TRBJ1-6, is GAGVSQTPSNKVTEKGKYVELRCDPISGHTALYWYRQSLGQGPEFLIYFQGTGAADDSGLPNDRFFAVRPEGSVSTLKIQRTERGDSAVYLCASSLDPSSYNSPLHFGNGTRLTVT.

The chain couples TRBV24-1 to TRBJ2-1, with 8 positions matching TRBD1. Germline V CDR1 and CDR2: KGHDR, SFDVKD. The CDR3 length is 13 residues. V lost 7 bases and J lost 8; bases outside the gene matches: 6. CDR3 nucleotide sequence: TGTGCCACCAGCGACAGGGGTCGCGATGAGCAGTTCTTC. Residues: CATSDRGRDEQFF.